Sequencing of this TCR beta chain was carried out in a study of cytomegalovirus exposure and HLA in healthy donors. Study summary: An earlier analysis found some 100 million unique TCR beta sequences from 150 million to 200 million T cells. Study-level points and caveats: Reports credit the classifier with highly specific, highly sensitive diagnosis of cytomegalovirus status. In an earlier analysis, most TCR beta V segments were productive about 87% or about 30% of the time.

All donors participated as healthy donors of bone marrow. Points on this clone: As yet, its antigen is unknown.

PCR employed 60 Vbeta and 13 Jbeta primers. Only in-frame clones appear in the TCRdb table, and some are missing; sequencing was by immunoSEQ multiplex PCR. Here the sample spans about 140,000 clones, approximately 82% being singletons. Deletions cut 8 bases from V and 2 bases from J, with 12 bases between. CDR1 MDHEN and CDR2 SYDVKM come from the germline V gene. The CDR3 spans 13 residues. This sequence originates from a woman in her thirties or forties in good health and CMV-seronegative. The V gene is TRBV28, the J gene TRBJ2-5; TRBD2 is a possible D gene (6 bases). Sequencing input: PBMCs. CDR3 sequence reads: CASRSGLQETQYF. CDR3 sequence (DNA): TGTGCCAGCCGATCGGGACTTCAAGAGACCCAGTACTTC. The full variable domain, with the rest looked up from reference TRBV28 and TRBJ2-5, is DVKVTQSSRYLVKRTGEKVFLECVQDMDHENMFWYRQDPGLGLRLIYFSYDVKMKEKGDIPEGYSVSREKKERFSLILESASTNQTSMYLCASRSGLQETQYFGPGTRLLVL.